These T cell receptor beta chains were read from a single sample in a study of post-analysis software for immune sequencing data. MiXCR was run by TCRdb on the PCR reads, yielding one entry per CDR3 protein. The table lists 750,000 to 950,000 distinct CDR3 sequences, approximately 57% of them singletons, with roughly 4.4% in the top ten. Sequencing was performed on blood. The receptor set was obtained from a girl under 18 with multiple sclerosis. Both conserved end residues are part of each CDR3. The order of the fields is clone size, V gene, D gene, J gene, CDR3 length, CDR3 protein, CDR3 DNA. A D gene is named only where the DNA matches it firmly. Expanded clones are given a class, and other clones once, few, many or no size at all.

once	TRBV9	NA	TRBJ2-7	14	CASSVEGNDYEQYF	TGTGCCAGCAGCGTAGAAGGCAATGACTACGAGCAGTACTTC
few	TRBV28	NA	TRBJ2-1	16	CASSLGFFLAYNEQFF	TGTGCCAGCAGTTTAGGTTTCTTCTTAGCCTACAATGAGCAGTTCTTC
NA	TRBV12-3/TRBV12-4	NA	TRBJ2-7	15	CASSHSTESSYEQYF	TGTGCCAGCAGTCACTCGACAGAAAGCTCCTACGAGCAGTACTTC
NA	TRBV29-1	NA	TRBJ1-1	15	CSVSHLQGLNTEAFF	TGCAGCGTTTCGCATTTACAGGGATTGAACACTGAAGCTTTCTTT
few	TRBV6-1	NA	TRBJ2-1	13	CASRGDSNNEQFF	TGTGCCAGCAGAGGGGACTCAAACAATGAGCAGTTCTTC
NA	TRBV29-1	NA	TRBJ1-2	11	CSPAVLYGYTF	TGCAGCCCGGCCGTGCTATATGGCTACACCTTC
NA	TRBV7-3	TRBD2	TRBJ2-1	15	CASSLGLANYNEQFF	TGTGCCAGCAGCTTGGGACTAGCGAATTACAATGAGCAGTTCTTC
NA	TRBV7-2	TRBD1	TRBJ1-1	13	CASSPSTGGAAFF	TGTGCCAGCAGCCCCTCGACAGGGGGGGCAGCTTTCTTT
NA	TRBV7-2	NA	TRBJ2-3	15	CASSPWPTQADTQYF	TGTGCCAGCAGCCCATGGCCAACCCAGGCAGATACGCAGTATTTT
NA	TRBV7-8	NA	TRBJ2-1	15	CASSPSTGSYNEQFF	TGTGCCAGCAGCCCCAGTACAGGGAGCTACAATGAGCAGTTCTTC
NA	TRBV6-5	TRBD1	TRBJ2-7	15	CASRVRPQGAYEQYF	TGTGCCAGCAGGGTACGCCCACAGGGGGCTTACGAGCAGTACTTC
few	TRBV6-2/TRBV6-3	NA	TRBJ2-7	12	CASSSPPLEQYF	TGTGCCAGCAGTTCACCCCCTCTCGAGCAGTACTTC
few	TRBV20-1	NA	TRBJ2-3	16	CSARVQGSGQTDTQYF	TGCAGTGCTAGAGTACAGGGAAGCGGACAGACAGATACGCAGTATTTT
few	TRBV29-1	NA	TRBJ2-1	12	CSAPDWNNEQFF	TGCAGCGCGCCCGACTGGAACAATGAGCAGTTCTTC
NA	TRBV7-8	TRBD2	TRBJ2-7	18	CASSPRQGLAGVAYEQYF	TGTGCCAGCAGCCCTCGGCAGGGGCTAGCGGGAGTGGCCTACGAGCAGTACTTC
NA	TRBV7-9	NA	TRBJ2-6	18	CASSLEDRIFSGANVLTF	TGTGCCAGCAGCTTAGAAGACAGGATATTCTCTGGGGCCAACGTCCTGACTTTC
NA	TRBV7-9	TRBD2	TRBJ2-7	13	CASRTSGVYEQYF	TGTGCCAGTAGGACTAGCGGAGTCTACGAGCAGTACTTC
NA	TRBV6-5	NA	TRBJ2-1	15	CASSYPGGTYNEQFF	TGTGCCAGCAGTTACCCTGGCGGCACCTACAATGAGCAGTTCTTC
NA	TRBV29-1	NA	TRBJ1-1	13	CSVEGTLNTEAFF	TGCAGCGTTGAAGGGACGCTGAACACTGAAGCTTTCTTT
NA	TRBV20-1	NA	TRBJ2-7	12	CSASDGSYEQYF	TGCAGTGCTAGCGACGGCTCCTACGAGCAGTACTTC
NA	TRBV19	TRBD2	TRBJ2-3	16	CASSREETSGTDTQYF	TGTGCCAGTAGCCGAGAGGAAACTAGCGGCACAGATACGCAGTATTTT
NA	TRBV5-1	NA	TRBJ1-2	13	CASSLSQQYGYTF	TGCGCCAGCAGCTTGAGTCAGCAATATGGCTACACCTTC
NA	TRBV4-1	NA	TRBJ2-7	17	CASSQTRPGHTSYEQYF	TGCGCCAGCAGCCAAACTCGGCCGGGCCATACCTCCTACGAGCAGTACTTC
NA	TRBV6-1	NA	TRBJ2-5	13	CASRLPGRETQYF	TGTGCCAGCAGGCTTCCAGGGAGAGAGACCCAGTACTTC
NA	TRBV18	NA	TRBJ2-6	20	CASSPLRTAPVGSGANVLTF	TGTGCCAGCTCACCCCTCAGGACAGCCCCCGTTGGCTCTGGGGCCAACGTCCTGACTTTC
NA	TRBV29-1	NA	TRBJ2-5	13	CSVELTSQETQYF	TGCAGCGTTGAATTGACCTCCCAAGAGACCCAGTACTTC
few	TRBV29-1	TRBD1	TRBJ1-2	13	CSAAGQGDYGYTF	TGCAGCGCCGCCGGACAGGGGGACTATGGCTACACCTTC
NA	TRBV29-1	TRBD1	TRBJ2-7	14	CSVEGQGGSYEQYF	TGCAGCGTTGAGGGACAGGGGGGCTCCTACGAGCAGTACTTC
few	TRBV5-1	TRBD1	TRBJ2-5	15	CASSIGGTGGETQYF	TGCGCCAGCAGCATCGGAGGGACAGGGGGGGAGACCCAGTACTTC
few	TRBV5-1	NA	TRBJ2-3	15	CASSLVIGSTDTQYF	TGCGCCAGCAGCCTGGTGATTGGGAGCACAGATACGCAGTATTTT
NA	TRBV7-2	NA	TRBJ2-7	14	CASSLIRGPYEQYF	TGTGCCAGCAGCTTAATACGAGGGCCCTACGAGCAGTACTTC
once	TRBV29-1	TRBD1	TRBJ2-2	13	CSVRRQGPGERFF	TGCAGCGTTCGAAGACAGGGACCCGGGGAGCGGTTTTTT
NA	TRBV6-5	NA	TRBJ2-7	14	CASSLPGLFYEQYF	TGTGCCAGCAGTTTACCGGGACTTTTCTACGAGCAGTACTTC
once	TRBV20-1	TRBD1	TRBJ2-6	16	CSAPRDSHSGANVLTF	TGCAGTGCTCCCCGGGACAGTCACTCTGGGGCCAACGTCCTGACTTTC
few	TRBV6-5	NA	TRBJ1-2	13	CASSYSAQGSYTF	TGTGCCAGCAGTTACTCCGCCCAAGGATCCTACACCTTC
few	TRBV5-1	NA	TRBJ2-1	18	CASSFIQVRLGSYNEQFF	TGCGCCAGCAGCTTCATTCAGGTCAGGCTGGGTTCCTACAATGAGCAGTTCTTC
NA	TRBV13	NA	TRBJ2-7	14	CASSRWLDAYEQYF	TGTGCCAGCAGCCGCTGGTTGGATGCCTACGAGCAGTACTTC